This T cell receptor beta chain appears in the sequencing data of a study of B cell selection in AIRE deficiency. Sorting defined conventional CD4 T cells as CD4+CD127+. Germline CDR1 reads LNHDA; CDR2 reads SQIVND (reference sequence). This CDR3 comprises 11 residues. V was pared by 3 bases and J by 3 bases, with 3 bases between. Original analysis: Pooled conventional T cells gave approximately 100,000 patient and 1.5x10^5 or so donor TCRbeta sequences. Clones were read by immunoSEQ multiplex PCR, and TCRdb kept only the in-frame ones, dropping some. V and J calls and clone size are copied from that table; D and trimming were computed from the DNA. Of some 24,000 clones in the sample, approximately 96% were seen once. Regarding the study as a whole: Of 3657 shared Treg TCRbeta sequences, 30% to 35% were healthy-only, approximately 9% patient-only. CDR3s were shorter in shared Treg sequences, reflecting few non-templated nucleotide insertions. Only TCRbeta was sequenced; approximately 40% of shared healthy Treg sequences appeared in Tconv.

There are a few counts of this clone. Antigen: not known. The TCR originated in a human donor in good health. The material sequenced was CD4+CD127+ conventional T cells sorted from PBMCs. The genes are TRBV19 and TRBJ2-7; no firm D call. CDR3 nucleotide sequence: TGTGCCAGTAGTATTTGCTACGAGCAGTACTTC. Translated: CASSICYEQYF.